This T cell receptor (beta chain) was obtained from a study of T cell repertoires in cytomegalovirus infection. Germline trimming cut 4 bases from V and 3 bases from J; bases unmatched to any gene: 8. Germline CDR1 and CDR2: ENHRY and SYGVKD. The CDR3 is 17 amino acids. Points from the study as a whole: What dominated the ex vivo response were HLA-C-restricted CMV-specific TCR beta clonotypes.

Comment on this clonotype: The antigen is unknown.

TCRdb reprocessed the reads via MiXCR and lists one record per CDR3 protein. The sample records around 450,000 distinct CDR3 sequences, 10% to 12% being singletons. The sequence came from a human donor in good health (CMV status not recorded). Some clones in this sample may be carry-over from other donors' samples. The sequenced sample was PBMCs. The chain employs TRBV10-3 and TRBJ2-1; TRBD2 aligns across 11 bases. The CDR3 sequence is CAISGGPGLADYNEQFF. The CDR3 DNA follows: TGTGCCATCAGTGGGGGTCCGGGACTAGCGGACTACAATGAGCAGTTCTTC.